The following is a TCR beta chain sequence with its context. This sample was taken from a study of blood T cell repertoires in COVID-19. Germline CDR1 MNHEY, CDR2 SVGAGI. This CDR3 contains 12 residues. Trimming left V 8 bases short and J 2 bases short, with 9 bases between. Sequencing was performed with immunoSEQ multiplex PCR; in TCRdb, only in-frame clones are kept and a portion is missing. This sample has 150,000 or so clones, with over 75% found just once. The sequence derives from a human donor in a cohort sampled during active COVID-19. This chain links TRBV6-5 with TRBJ1-2; D gene uncertain. The sequenced material came from peripheral blood. CDR3 nucleotide sequence: TGTGCCAGCTTTACCAGAAACTATGGCTACACCTTC. As protein: CASFTRNYGYTF.